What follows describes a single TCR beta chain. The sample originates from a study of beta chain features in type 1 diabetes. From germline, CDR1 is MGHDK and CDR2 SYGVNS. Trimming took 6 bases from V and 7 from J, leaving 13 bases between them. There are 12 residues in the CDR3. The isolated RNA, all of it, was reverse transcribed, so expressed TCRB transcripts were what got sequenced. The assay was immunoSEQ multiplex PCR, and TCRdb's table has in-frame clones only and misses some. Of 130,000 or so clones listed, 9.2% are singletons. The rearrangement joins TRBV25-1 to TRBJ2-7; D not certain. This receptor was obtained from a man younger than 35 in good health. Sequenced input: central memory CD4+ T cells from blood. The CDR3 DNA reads TGTGCCAGCAGCATGTTTGGGCGAGAGCAGTACTTC. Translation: CASSMFGREQYF.